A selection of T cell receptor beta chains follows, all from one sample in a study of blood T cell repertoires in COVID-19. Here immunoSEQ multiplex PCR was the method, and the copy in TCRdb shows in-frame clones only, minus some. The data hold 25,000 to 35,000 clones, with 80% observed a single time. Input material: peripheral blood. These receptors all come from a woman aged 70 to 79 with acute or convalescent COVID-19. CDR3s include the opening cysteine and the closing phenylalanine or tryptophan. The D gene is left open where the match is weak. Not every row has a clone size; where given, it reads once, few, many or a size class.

CDR3nt: TGTGCCAGCAGCCAAGAAACGTCGGCAGGGGGCGCCTACACTGAAGCTTTCTTT
CDR3aa: CASSQETSAGGAYTEAFF
j_gene: TRBJ1-1
abundance: NA
v_gene: TRBV4-2
d_gene: TRBD1

CDR3nt: TGCGCCAGCAGCCAACGGCCCTGGGGCGACGAGCAGTACTTC
CDR3aa: CASSQRPWGDEQYF
j_gene: TRBJ2-7
abundance: NA
v_gene: TRBV4-3
d_gene: NA

CDR3nt: TGTGCCAGCGCCAGGGAGGTCGGGGGGGAGACCCAGTACTTC
CDR3aa: CASAREVGGETQYF
j_gene: TRBJ2-5
abundance: NA
v_gene: TRBV6-6
d_gene: TRBD2

CDR3nt: TGTGCCAGCAGCCAAGACATCCAGGGGGAGCAGTACTTC
CDR3aa: CASSQDIQGEQYF
j_gene: TRBJ2-7
abundance: NA
v_gene: TRBV4-2
d_gene: NA

CDR3nt: TGTGCCACGAGTCAGGTGGGCACTGAAGCTTTCTTT
CDR3aa: CATSQVGTEAFF
j_gene: TRBJ1-1
abundance: NA
v_gene: TRBV24-1
d_gene: NA

CDR3nt: TGTGCCAGCAGCCAAGATCCGGGACAGGGGCTCTATGGCTACACCTTC
CDR3aa: CASSQDPGQGLYGYTF
j_gene: TRBJ1-2
abundance: once
v_gene: TRBV4-2
d_gene: TRBD1

CDR3nt: TGTGCCAGCAGTTACGACGGGAGCTCCTACGAGCAGTACTTC
CDR3aa: CASSYDGSSYEQYF
j_gene: TRBJ2-7
abundance: NA
v_gene: TRBV6-6
d_gene: NA

CDR3nt: TGTGCCAGTAGTATACACAGGGGGTTGAATGAGCAGTTCTTC
CDR3aa: CASSIHRGLNEQFF
j_gene: TRBJ2-1
abundance: once
v_gene: TRBV19
d_gene: TRBD1

CDR3nt: TGTGCCACGTCTTCTAGAGTAGGTGCCGATAGCAATCAGCCCCAGCATTTT
CDR3aa: CATSSRVGADSNQPQHF
j_gene: TRBJ1-5
abundance: NA
v_gene: TRBV24-1
d_gene: NA

CDR3nt: TGTGCCAGCAGCCGCCACTTGGCCCTTGACTCCGGGGAGCTGTTTTTT
CDR3aa: CASSRHLALDSGELFF
j_gene: TRBJ2-2
abundance: NA
v_gene: TRBV7-3
d_gene: NA

CDR3nt: TGTGCCAGCAGCCCTTACACCGGGACAGGGGCGCTCAATGAGCAGTTCTTC
CDR3aa: CASSPYTGTGALNEQFF
j_gene: TRBJ2-1
abundance: NA
v_gene: TRBV5-4
d_gene: TRBD1